This entry features one TCR beta chain sequence. Its antigen target is currently unknown. For each CD8+ T cell subset, flow sorting was done in triplicate, and roughly 320,000 cells per subset went directly into RLT lysis buffer. Peripheral blood mononuclear cells were isolated from buffy coats using standard density gradient centrifugation. Total RNA was extracted from sorted cells using an RNeasy Mini Kit. The data are from a study of CXCR3-negative and CXCR3-positive naive CD8 T cells (dated by TCRdb to about 2019). For context, the study as a whole: In total, about 150 million TRB reads were obtained, or roughly 1.5 +/- 0.3 million reads per library. The diversity and physicochemical repertoire analyses included under 12 donors pooled from two independent experiments. The TRBV-TRBJ cluster analysis covered naive subsets from about 5 donors and memory cells from 3 donors. Points the paper makes about the study in general: Both naive subsets had comparably high repertoire diversity, while memory CD8+ T cells had much lower repertoire diversity. Surface CD5, linked to self-reactivity in mice, was comparable between naive subsets; TCR interaction strength was therefore also inferred from TRB CDR3 physicochemical properties. Similar TRBV-TRBJ usage was shown by naive CXCR3-negative and CXCR3-positive cells from the same donor, whereas distinct patterns were shown by memory cells. Because CXCR3 expression was partially decreased after cryopreservation, freshly isolated PBMCs were used for most assays.

Measured from the cysteine to the phenylalanine, the CDR3 is 13 residues long. No DNA appears here. According to the germline V gene, CDR1 reads SGDLS and CDR2 reads YYNGEE. For sequencing, a NextSeq 550 was employed. The Human TCR Profiling Kit (MiLaboratory) was used to make UMI-labeled 5' RACE TRB cDNA libraries. cDNA synthesis used the entire amount of extracted RNA, and PCR amplification then used the entire amount of cDNA produced. Libraries were prepared in parallel with an identical number of PCR cycles. The authors processed their data as follows. With a minimum of two reads required per UMI, MIGEC and MiXCR pulled out about 50,000 +/- 10,000 unique UMI-labeled TRB cDNA molecules from each library. Each library averaged about 37,000 +/- 9,700 functional in-frame TRB CDR3 nucleotide clonotypes without stop codons. After downsampling to 5000 UMI-labeled TRB molecules per sample, diversity metrics, including normalized Shannon-Wiener and Chao1, were computed in VDJtools. VDJtools computed clonotype-size-weighted physicochemical properties of the central five CDR3 residues: interaction energy, strength, volume and Kidera factor 4. TCRdb reprocessed the public reads and reports one entry per CDR3 protein sequence, without DNA. These V and J calls derive from TCRdb rather than the authors' analysis. The sample's clone listing holds approximately 40,000 distinct CDR3 sequences. The ten largest make up 14% to 15% of the sample.

The receptor was isolated from a human donor in good health. Some clones in this sample may be carry-over from other donors' samples. This sequence uses TRBV9 and TRBJ1-1. The sample consisted of memory CD8+ T cells from blood. The cell subset or site label, read with the paper, signifies: conventional CD8+ memory T cells (TMEM), sorted as controls. CDR3 region: CASSVVTGLEAFF.